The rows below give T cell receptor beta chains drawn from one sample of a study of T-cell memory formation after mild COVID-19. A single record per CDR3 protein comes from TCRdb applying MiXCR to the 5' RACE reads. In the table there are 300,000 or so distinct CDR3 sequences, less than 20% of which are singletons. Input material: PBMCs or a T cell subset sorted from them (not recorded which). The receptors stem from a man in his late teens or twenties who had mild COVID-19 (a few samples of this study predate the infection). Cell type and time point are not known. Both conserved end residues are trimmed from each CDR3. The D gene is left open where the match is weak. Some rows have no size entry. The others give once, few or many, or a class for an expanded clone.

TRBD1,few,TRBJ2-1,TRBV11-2,ASSPRDSTVTTYNEQF
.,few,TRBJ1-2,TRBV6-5,ASSRPAGLAGYT
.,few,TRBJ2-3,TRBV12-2,ASTMAGWQY
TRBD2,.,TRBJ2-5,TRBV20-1,SARDQRLAGFGETQY
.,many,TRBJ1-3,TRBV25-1,ASSPGHTGNTIY
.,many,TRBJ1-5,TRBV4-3,ASSQDAGRRQPQH
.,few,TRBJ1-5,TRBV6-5,ASSSSNRVTQPQH
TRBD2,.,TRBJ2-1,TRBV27,ASSQGLAGPIDEQF
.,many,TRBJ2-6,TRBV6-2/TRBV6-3,ASSYSSSGANVLT
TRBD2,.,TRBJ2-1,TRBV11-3,ASSFGVTGGPNEQF
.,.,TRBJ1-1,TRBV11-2,ASSLEWRQRNTEAF
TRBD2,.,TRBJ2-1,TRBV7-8,ASSLGPAGGYNEQF
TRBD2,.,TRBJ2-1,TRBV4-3,ASSQVWASGGAGNEQF
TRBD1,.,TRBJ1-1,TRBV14,ASSQAETGGAF
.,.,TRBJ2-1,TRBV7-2,ASSLNALPL
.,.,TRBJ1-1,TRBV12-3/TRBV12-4,ASSFKGMNTEAF
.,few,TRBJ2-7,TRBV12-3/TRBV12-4,ASSFRPRYEQY
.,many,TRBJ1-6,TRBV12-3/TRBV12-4,ASSLYPGGFNSPLH
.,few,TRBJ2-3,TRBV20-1,SATGHRRTDTQY
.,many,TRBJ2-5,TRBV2,ASRYYTQY
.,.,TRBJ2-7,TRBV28,ASSTQDYEQY
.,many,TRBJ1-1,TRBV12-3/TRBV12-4,ASSLARRAF
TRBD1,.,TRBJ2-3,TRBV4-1,ASSQLPGVKMTGGTDTQY
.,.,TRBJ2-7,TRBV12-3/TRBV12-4,ASSTGRYEQY
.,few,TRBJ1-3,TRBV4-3,ASSQEMDAGNTIY
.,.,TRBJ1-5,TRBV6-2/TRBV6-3,ASRTTADQPQH
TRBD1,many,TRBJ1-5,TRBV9,ASSEGQFSNQPQH
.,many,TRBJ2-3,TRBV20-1,SARAGGDTQY
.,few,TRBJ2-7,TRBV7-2,ASSLAGVAYEQY
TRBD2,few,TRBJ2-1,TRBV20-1,SARDPQTSGGFGEQF
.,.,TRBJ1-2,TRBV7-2,ASRVGSLHGYT
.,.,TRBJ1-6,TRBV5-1,ASSSGRSDSPLH
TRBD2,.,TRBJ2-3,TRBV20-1,SARRGLRSTDTQY
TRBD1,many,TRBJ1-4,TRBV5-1,ASSLQEGGANEKLF
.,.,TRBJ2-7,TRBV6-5,ASSYLTGSYEQY
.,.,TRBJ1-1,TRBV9,ASSVNSLNTEAF
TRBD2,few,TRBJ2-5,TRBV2,ASSGVGTSKGETQY
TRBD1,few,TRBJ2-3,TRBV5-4,ASSRDRVGDTQY
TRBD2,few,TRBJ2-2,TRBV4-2,ASSRLAIGGELF
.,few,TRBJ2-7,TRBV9,ASSPQAGTGSYEQY
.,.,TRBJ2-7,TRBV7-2,ASSPQGLGEQY
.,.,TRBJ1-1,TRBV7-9,ASSSGRMNTEAF
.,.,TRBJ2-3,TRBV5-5,ASSLEVDRRTDTQY
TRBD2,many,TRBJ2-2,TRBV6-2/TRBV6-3,ASIPIGTSGHTGELF
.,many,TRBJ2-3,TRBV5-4,ASSQAQGSHTQY
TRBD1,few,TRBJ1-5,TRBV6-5,ASSYTPQGNQPQH
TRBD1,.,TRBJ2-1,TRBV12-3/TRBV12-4,ASSSRDRGHEQF
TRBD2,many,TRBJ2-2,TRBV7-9,ASSSGTSGVTGELF
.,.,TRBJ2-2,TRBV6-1,ATATVANTGELF
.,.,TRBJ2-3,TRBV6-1,ASDGGSYTDTQY
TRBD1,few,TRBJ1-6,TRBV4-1,ASSQRDRGTPLH
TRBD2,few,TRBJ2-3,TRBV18,ASSLLGGGPTDTQY
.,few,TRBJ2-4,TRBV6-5,ASSPFKGEAYIQY
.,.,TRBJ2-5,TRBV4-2,ASSQGQEEETQY